The 21 T cell receptor beta chains given below trace back to one sample, sequenced in a study of T cell changes during pregnancy in multiple sclerosis. TCRdb's table, derived via immunoSEQ multiplex PCR, lists solely in-frame clones and lacks some. This sample yields around 100,000 clones, of which around 94% are seen a single time; about 0.93% belongs to the top ten. The sample in question was peripheral blood, obtained after pregnancy. These receptors were taken from a female donor with multiple sclerosis, enrolled in a pregnancy study.

The rearrangement uses TRBV28 and TRBJ2-7; maybe TRBD2 (6 bases). Trimming left V 4 bases short and J 2 bases short, with 15 bases between. Germline assignment: CDR1 MDHEN and CDR2 SYDVKM. This CDR3 region has 15 residues. CDR3 DNA sequence: TGTGCCAGCAGTTACGTGGGGGGAGTCACCTACGAGCAGTACTTC. Amino acids: CASSYVGGVTYEQYF.

This chain links TRBV6-1 with TRBJ2-1, with D hard to call. There are 15 residues in the CDR3. Trimming cost V 4 bases and J 10 bases, with 20 bases left between them. Germline V gene lookup returns CDR1 MNHNS and CDR2 SASEGT. CDR3 bases: TGTGCCAGCAGTGGGAACAATGGCAGGTCTACGGAGCAGTTCTTC. It translates to CASSGNNGRSTEQFF.

The CDR3 coding sequence is TGCGCCAGCAGCAACAAAGCGGGCCCAACAGCTAACTATGGCTACACCTTC. Amino acid sequence: CASSNKAGPTANYGYTF. The V call is TRBV5-1, the J call TRBJ1-2; no definite D call. V lost 4 bases, J lost 0 bases, and 19 bases lay in between. The CDR3 is 17 residues long. The V gene's germline CDR1 is SGHRS and CDR2 YFSETQ.

CDR3 residues: CAISDRAGNQPQHF. As DNA, the CDR3 is TGTGCCATCAGTGACAGGGCGGGCAATCAGCCCCAGCATTTT. This rearrangement joins TRBV10-3 to TRBJ1-5; possible D gene TRBD1, 5 bases. Germline V lookup: CDR1 ENHRY, CDR2 SYGVKD. The CDR3 has 14 residues. V lost 3 bases, J lost 2 bases, and 8 bases lay in between.

The chain couples TRBV11-1 to TRBJ2-4; 7 positions match TRBD1. Trimming at V came to 5 bases and at J to 3 bases, leaving 7 bases not matched to a gene. This CDR3 spans 15 amino acids. Germline V CDR1 and CDR2: SGHAT, FQDESV (reference sequence). CDR3 sequence (DNA): TGTGCCAGCAGCCTAGACGGGACAGTCAAAAACATTCAGTACTTC. Translated: CASSLDGTVKNIQYF.

This clone came up once. The V and J genes are TRBV7-6 and TRBJ1-6; 8 bases line up with TRBD1. Germline V gene data show CDR1 as SGHVS and CDR2 as FNYEAQ. The ends lost 5 bases at V and 5 bases at J; junction bases unmatched: 14. The CDR3 runs 18 residues. Here the CDR3 DNA reads TGTGCCAGCAGCCCGACCGACAGGGGAGGGCTCGATAATTCACCCCTCCACTTT. Protein sequence: CASSPTDRGGLDNSPLHF.

V is TRBV18 and J is TRBJ1-2, with D possibly being TRBD1 (5 bases). Trimming cost V 3 bases and J 3 bases, with 14 bases left between them. CDR1 is KGHSH and CDR2 is LQKENI in the germline V gene. CDR3 length: 15 residues. CDR3 protein: CASSPTGAQDYGYTF. The CDR3 DNA sequence: TGTGCCAGCTCACCTACTGGGGCGCAGGACTATGGCTACACCTTC.

V is TRBV29-1 and J is TRBJ2-1; a possible D gene is TRBD1 (5 bases). The V gene's germline CDR1 is SQVTM and CDR2 ANQGSEA. This CDR3 contains 15 residues. V lost 2 bases to trimming and J lost 0 bases, with 11 bases between them. The CDR3 sequence: CSVETGESSYNEQFF. CDR3 in DNA: TGCAGCGTTGAAACAGGCGAAAGCTCCTACAATGAGCAGTTCTTC.

This chain connects TRBV9 to TRBJ1-3, with D tentatively TRBD1 (6 bases). Germline loops: CDR1 SGDLS, CDR2 YYNGEE. The CDR3 runs to 16 residues. V shed 3 bases and J shed 0 bases, with 13 bases lying between them. The CDR3 loop is CASSAGQLDSGNTIYF. The CDR3 DNA reads TGTGCCAGCAGCGCAGGACAGTTAGACTCTGGAAACACCATATATTTT.

The chain joins TRBV6-5 to TRBJ2-1; TRBD1 aligns across 9 bases. The CDR3 contains 14 residues. With V trimmed by 3 bases and J by 6 bases, 3 bases remained unmatched. Per germline, CDR1 MNHEY and CDR2 SVGAGI. In nucleotides, the CDR3 is TGTGCCAGCAGTTATCACAGGGGGCCCAATGAGCAGTTCTTC. Amino acids: CASSYHRGPNEQFF.

This chain joins TRBV2 and TRBJ1-1; D unresolved. From germline, CDR1 is SNHLY and CDR2 FYNNEI. Trimming shortened V by 7 bases and J by 0 bases, and 15 bases separated the two germline ends. The CDR3 totals 15 residues. The CDR3 here is CASKARRPVNTEAFF. The CDR3 coding sequence is TGTGCCAGCAAGGCTCGGAGGCCGGTGAACACTGAAGCTTTCTTT. Full variable domain (outside the CDR3, taken from reference TRBV2 and TRBJ1-1): EPEVTQTPSHQVTQMGQEVILRCVPISNHLYFYWYRQILGQKVEFLVSFYNNEISEKSEIFDDQFSVERPDGSNFTLKIRSTKLEDSAMYFCASKARRPVNTEAFFGQGTRLTVV.

This sequence joins TRBV4-2 and TRBJ2-3; 7 bases fit TRBD2. This CDR3 region has 15 residues. Germline lookup yields CDR1 LGHNA and CDR2 YNFKEQ. The trim removed 1 base at V and 4 bases at J, leaving 5 bases unmatched. The CDR3 protein is CASSQALLAADTQYF. The CDR3 DNA reads as TGTGCCAGCAGCCAAGCTTTGCTAGCGGCAGATACGCAGTATTTT.

This rearrangement joins TRBV7-9 to TRBJ2-2, with D maybe TRBD2 (6 bases). CDR3 length: 15 residues. The germline V and J ends were trimmed by 6 bases and 4 bases, with 15 bases remaining between them. The V gene's germline CDR1 is SEHNR and CDR2 FQNEAQ (reference sequence). CDR3 region: CASRSGGAGTGELFF. CDR3 bases: TGTGCCAGCAGGTCCGGGGGTGCGGGCACCGGGGAGCTGTTTTTT.

The chain joins TRBV29-1 to TRBJ2-3, with D maybe TRBD2 (5 bases). Trimming shortened V by 4 bases and J by 7 bases, and 9 bases separated the two germline ends. This CDR3 contains 11 residues. CDR1 SQVTM and CDR2 ANQGSEA come from the germline V gene. Written as DNA, the CDR3 is TGCAGCGTTGCGGGGAAGTATACGCAGTATTTT. Amino acid sequence: CSVAGKYTQYF.

The gene calls are TRBV5-1 and TRBJ2-4, with D possibly matching TRBD1 (6 bases). The V gene's germline CDR1 is SGHRS and CDR2 YFSETQ. This CDR3 is built from 16 residues. Trimming pared 4 bases from V and 0 bases from J, leaving 14 bases between. The CDR3 protein is CASSPRDILAKNIQYF. CDR3 DNA: TGCGCCAGCAGCCCCCGGGACATTTTAGCCAAAAACATTCAGTACTTC.

V gene TRBV7-2 combines with J gene TRBJ2-7, with D perhaps TRBD1 (5 bases). Deletions cut 3 bases from V and 1 base from J, with 10 bases between. This CDR3 has 14 amino acids. Per germline, CDR1 SGHTA and CDR2 FQGNSA. CDR3 nucleotides: TGTGCCAGCAGCTTGGCAGGGCGTTCCTACGAGCAGTACTTC. This translates into CASSLAGRSYEQYF. The entire variable domain, with the rest obtained from reference TRBV7-2 and TRBJ2-7, is as follows: GAGVSQSPSNKVTEKGKDVELRCDPISGHTALYWYRQSLGQGLEFLIYFQGNSAPDKSGLPSDRFSAERTGGSVSTLTIQRTQQEDSAVYLCASSLAGRSYEQYFGPGTRLTVT.

The chain uses TRBV4-1 and TRBJ2-1; TRBD2 matches at 13 bases. The CDR3 spans 15 residues. V lost 0 bases, J lost 10 bases, and 3 bases stayed unmatched. From germline, CDR1 is MGHRA and CDR2 YSYEKL. The DNA for the CDR3 is TGCGCCAGCAGCCAAGATCGACTAGCGGGAGGAGAGCAGTTCTTC. Residues: CASSQDRLAGGEQFF.

The chain links TRBV10-1 to TRBJ2-7, with a possible D match to TRBD2 (5 bases). The CDR3 totals 14 residues. The germline CDR1 and CDR2 sequences are WNHNN and SYGVQD (reference sequence). V shed 4 bases and J shed 6 bases, with 16 bases lying between them. Here the CDR3 DNA reads TGCGCCAGCAGTGCAGAGGGAGTAAGCTCCGAGCAGTACTTC. As protein: CASSAEGVSSEQYF.

The V and J genes are TRBV5-4 and TRBJ2-7, with 8 positions matching TRBD1. The CDR3 length is 16 residues. Losses at the gene ends were 0 bases for V and 4 bases for J; bases not matched to a gene: 9. Germline V CDR1 and CDR2: SGHNT, YYREEE (reference sequence). In DNA form, the CDR3 reads TGTGCCAGCAGCTTGGGCGGGCAGGGGGCTAAATACGAGCAGTACTTC. Translation: CASSLGGQGAKYEQYF.

The chain carries TRBV6-5 and TRBJ1-2, with TRBD1 matching over 7 bases. The CDR3 has 13 residues. The V and J ends lost 6 bases and 8 bases, in that order; junction bases with no gene match: 9. Germline lookup yields CDR1 MNHEY and CDR2 SVGAGI. The chain's CDR3 is CASRMDRLRGYTF. The CDR3 bases are TGTGCCAGCAGGATGGACAGGTTGCGGGGCTACACCTTC.

This clone was detected once. The chain employs TRBV28 and TRBJ2-2; 9 bases line up with TRBD2. V lost 6 bases, J lost 8 bases, and 13 bases stayed unmatched. CDR1 MDHEN and CDR2 SYDVKM come from the germline V gene. This CDR3 region has 16 residues. CDR3 residues: CASRALAGPRVGELFF. As DNA, the CDR3 is TGTGCCAGCAGGGCCCTAGCGGGGCCCCGGGTGGGGGAGCTGTTTTTT.